Below, 12 T cell receptor beta chains from the same sample are listed, as sequenced in a study of cytomegalovirus exposure and HLA in healthy donors. Vbeta (60) and Jbeta (13) primers were used in the PCR. Clones were read by immunoSEQ multiplex PCR, and TCRdb kept only the in-frame ones, dropping some. The table records about 140,000 clones, nearly 70% of them present only once. The sequencing input was PBMCs. These receptors originate from a man aged 30-40 years in good health and CMV-seropositive.

The rearrangement links TRBV5-1 to TRBJ2-1; 10 bases match TRBD2. The V gene end was trimmed by 5 bases and the J gene end by 2 bases; junction bases not matched to a gene: 13. This CDR3 contains 18 residues. Germline V CDR1 and CDR2: SGHRS, YFSETQ. CDR3 coding DNA: TGCGCCAGCAGTAGAACTAGCGGGACCCAAGTAACCTACAATGAGCAGTTCTTC. Translated, it gives CASSRTSGTQVTYNEQFF.

As DNA, the CDR3 is TGTGCCAGCAGTTCGGGACTAGCCGACAATGAGCAGTTCTTC. Its translation is CASSSGLADNEQFF. The V call is TRBV27, the J call TRBJ2-1; TRBD2 matches at 9 bases. The trim removed 4 bases at V and 5 bases at J, leaving 3 bases unmatched. The germline V gene has CDR1 MNHEY and CDR2 SMNVEV (reference sequence). There are 14 residues in the CDR3.

The V gene is TRBV9, the J gene TRBJ1-2; 9 nucleotides line up with TRBD1. V gave up 4 bases and J gave up 3 bases; unmatched junction bases: 7. The CDR3 length is 15 residues. The germline gives CDR1 SGDLS, CDR2 YYNGEE. The CDR3 nucleotides read TGTGCCAGCAGCCCAGGACAGGGGAAAGACTATGGCTACACCTTC. It yields the protein CASSPGQGKDYGYTF.

This clone was observed a handful of times. This chain links TRBV6-1 with TRBJ2-2; TRBD1 is a possible D gene (5 bases). The CDR3 consists of 14 residues. Germline V gives CDR1 MNHNS, CDR2 SASEGT. Deletions cut 2 bases from V and 5 bases from J, with 9 bases between. The CDR3 DNA is TGTGCCAGCAGTGAATTACACAGGACCGGGGAGCTGTTTTTT. This gives the protein CASSELHRTGELFF.

The chain employs TRBV25-1 and TRBJ2-5; D remains unclear. Germline lookup yields CDR1 MGHDK and CDR2 SYGVNS. The V end was cut by 8 bases, the J end by 5 bases, with 6 bases between. The CDR3 extends over 10 amino acids. CDR3 loop: CASLRETQYF. The CDR3 DNA sequence: TGTGCCAGCCTGAGGGAGACCCAGTACTTC.

The rearrangement joins TRBV27 to TRBJ2-5; D is ambiguous. Germline V CDR1 and CDR2: MNHEY, SMNVEV (reference sequence). This CDR3 is 12 amino acids long. Deletions cut 7 bases from V and 1 base from J, with 7 bases between. CDR3 DNA sequence: TGTGCCAGCATGAGCATCCAAGAGACCCAGTACTTC. It yields the protein CASMSIQETQYF.

The chain recombines TRBV29-1 with TRBJ2-1; 9 bases map to TRBD2. Losses at the gene ends were 6 bases for V and 6 bases for J; bases not matched to a gene: 9. The germline V gene encodes CDR1 SQVTM and CDR2 ANQGSEA. This CDR3 is 14 amino acids long. The CDR3 coding sequence is TGCAGCGTGGGAACGATGACTAGCGGCAATGAGCAGTTCTTC. Protein: CSVGTMTSGNEQFF.

The chain links TRBV9 to TRBJ2-2; perhaps TRBD1 as D (5 bases). The germline V gene encodes CDR1 SGDLS and CDR2 YYNGEE. Trimming took 3 bases from V and 1 from J, leaving 13 bases between them. The CDR3 extends over 16 amino acids. Here the CDR3 reads CASSGAGSGNTGELFF. In nucleotides, the CDR3 is TGTGCCAGCAGCGGAGCAGGGTCGGGGAACACCGGGGAGCTGTTTTTT.

The chain has TRBV27 and TRBJ2-5; 13 bases agree with TRBD2. Looked up from germline, CDR1 is MNHEY and CDR2 is SMNVEV (reference sequence). The CDR3 runs 17 residues. V dropped 5 bases and J dropped 2; count of bases not matched to a gene: 8. The CDR3 here is CASSPYRLAGGQETQYF. Here the CDR3 DNA reads TGTGCCAGCAGTCCATACCGACTAGCGGGAGGTCAAGAGACCCAGTACTTC.

This chain joins TRBV6-5 and TRBJ2-1; D unclear. Trimming took off 2 bases at V and 7 bases at J, with 3 bases between the two ends. The length of the CDR3 is 11 residues. In germline, CDR1 is MNHEY, CDR2 SVGAGI. Here the CDR3 DNA reads TGTGCCAGCAGTTACCTAAATGAGCAGTTCTTC. This codes for CASSYLNEQFF.

The genes are TRBV15 and TRBJ1-1; tentative D call: TRBD1 (5 bases). Germline V CDR1 and CDR2: LNHNV, YYDKDF (reference sequence). The CDR3 runs to 17 residues. V dropped 1 base and J dropped 0 bases, with 15 bases sitting between them. CDR3 in DNA: TGTGCCACCAGCAGAGTGTGGGTTCCAGGGTTGAACACTGAAGCTTTCTTT. Translating gives CATSRVWVPGLNTEAFF.

The chain has TRBV5-6 and TRBJ1-1, with 8 bases identical to TRBD1. V lost 2 bases, J lost 4 bases, and 4 bases stayed unmatched. The CDR3 runs 14 residues. Looked up from germline, CDR1 is SGHDT and CDR2 is YYEEEE. The CDR3 DNA reads TGTGCCAGCAGCTTTCTACAGGGGGGCACTGAAGCTTTCTTT. Translating gives CASSFLQGGTEAFF.